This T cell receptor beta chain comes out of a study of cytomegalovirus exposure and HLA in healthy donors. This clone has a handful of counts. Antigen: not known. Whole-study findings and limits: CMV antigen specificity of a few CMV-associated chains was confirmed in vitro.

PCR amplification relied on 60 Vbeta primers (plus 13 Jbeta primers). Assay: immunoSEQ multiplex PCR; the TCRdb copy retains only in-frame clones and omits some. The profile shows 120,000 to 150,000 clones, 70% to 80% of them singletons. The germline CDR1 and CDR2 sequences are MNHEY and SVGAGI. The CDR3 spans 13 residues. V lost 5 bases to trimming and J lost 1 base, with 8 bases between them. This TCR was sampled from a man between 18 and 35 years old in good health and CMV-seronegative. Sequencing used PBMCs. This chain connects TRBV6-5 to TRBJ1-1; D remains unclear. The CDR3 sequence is CASSTEGNTEAFF. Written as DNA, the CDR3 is TGTGCCAGCAGTACGGAGGGGAACACTGAAGCTTTCTTT.